These 8 T cell receptor beta chains originate from one sample sequenced in a study of cytotoxic CD8 clonotypes in ibrutinib-treated CLL. The table came from immunoSEQ multiplex PCR; TCRdb's copy has only in-frame clones and leaves some out. The sample yields 130,000 or so clones, roughly 80% seen once. Sequencing was performed on PBMCs, taken after 12 months of ibrutinib treatment. Every receptor here comes from a human donor with chronic lymphocytic leukemia.

This sequence joins TRBV11-2 and TRBJ1-4; TRBD1 is a possible D gene (5 bases). Germline CDR1 SGHAT, CDR2 FQNNGV. The ends were cut back, 1 base at V and 8 bases at J, with 14 bases in the middle. The CDR3 length is 15 residues. The CDR3 protein is CASSLGSRVGEKLFF. Written as DNA, the CDR3 is TGTGCCAGCAGCTTAGGGAGCAGGGTGGGGGAAAAACTGTTTTTT.

The chain is built from TRBV7-9 and TRBJ2-2; D possibly corresponds to TRBD2 (6 bases). Germline loops: CDR1 SEHNR, CDR2 FQNEAQ (reference sequence). Trimming took 6 bases from V and 3 from J, leaving 11 bases between them. The CDR3 consists of 14 residues. The chain's CDR3 is CASRISGDTGELFF. DNA for the CDR3: TGTGCCAGCAGAATCTCGGGGGACACCGGGGAGCTGTTTTTT.

This chain uses TRBV4-1 with TRBJ2-4; no definite D call. CDR3 length: 13 amino acids. The germline CDR1 and CDR2 sequences are MGHRA and YSYEKL. Trimming stripped 0 bases from V and 8 bases from J, with 8 bases between. For the CDR3, the DNA is TGCGCCAGCAGCCAAGACCGGCATGACATTCAGTACTTC. Its protein product is CASSQDRHDIQYF.

The chain couples TRBV18 to TRBJ2-3; no firm D call. The length of the CDR3 is 14 residues. Germline CDR1 and CDR2: KGHSH and LQKENI. V lost 0 bases to trimming and J lost 2 bases, with 6 bases between them. CDR3 in amino acids: CASSPPSPTDTQYF. The CDR3 DNA reads as TGTGCCAGCTCACCACCCTCTCCCACAGATACGCAGTATTTT.

This chain connects TRBV28 to TRBJ2-7, with D uncertain. This CDR3 contains 14 residues. CDR1 and CDR2 (germline): MDHEN, SYDVKM. Trimming removed 2 bases from V and 3 bases from J, with 11 bases in between. This CDR3 reads CASSLRGPDYEQYF. The DNA for the CDR3 is TGTGCCAGCAGTTTACGCGGACCGGACTACGAGCAGTACTTC.

The chain is built from TRBV6-5 and TRBJ2-7; weak D call: TRBD1 (6 bases). The CDR3 sequence is 15 residues long. In germline, CDR1 is MNHEY, CDR2 SVGAGI. With 0 bases removed from V and 6 bases from J, the gap between germline ends came to 15 bases. The CDR3 sequence is CASSYSTGQIIEQYF. The CDR3 DNA reads as TGTGCCAGCAGTTACTCGACTGGACAGATCATCGAGCAGTACTTC.

This chain joins TRBV28 and TRBJ1-3; D not certain. The CDR3 spans 13 residues. Germline-derived CDR1 and CDR2 are MDHEN and SYDVKM. Trimming took off 3 bases at V and 0 bases at J, with 3 bases between the two ends. CDR3 region: CASSLGSGNTIYF. CDR3 in DNA: TGTGCCAGCAGTTTGGGCTCTGGAAACACCATATATTTT. Full variable domain (remainder filled in from reference TRBV28 and TRBJ1-3): DVKVTQSSRYLVKRTGEKVFLECVQDMDHENMFWYRQDPGLGLRLIYFSYDVKMKEKGDIPEGYSVSREKKERFSLILESASTNQTSMYLCASSLGSGNTIYFGEGSWLTVV.

This chain's CDR3 is CASIPGGQGFNEQFF. The CDR3 DNA sequence: TGTGCCAGCATCCCTGGGGGACAGGGTTTCAATGAGCAGTTCTTC. The chain carries TRBV28 and TRBJ2-1, with 9 bases identical to TRBD1. Germline V gene lookup returns CDR1 MDHEN and CDR2 SYDVKM. The J segment lost 6 bases and the V segment lost 7 bases, leaving 10 bases of the junction unmatched. This CDR3 has 15 residues.